The rows below give T cell receptor beta chains drawn from one sample of a study of blood T cell repertoires in COVID-19. The table came from immunoSEQ multiplex PCR; TCRdb's copy has only in-frame clones and leaves some out. The table records 60,000 to 75,000 clones, approximately 89% of them present only once. Sequencing input: peripheral blood. The receptors come from a woman of 80 years or more with active or convalescent COVID-19. CDR3s include the opening cysteine and the closing phenylalanine or tryptophan. The order of the fields is V gene, CDR3 length, D gene, clone size, J gene, CDR3 protein, CDR3 DNA. The D gene is left open where the match is weak. Clone size, where shown, is once, few, many, or a class for clones that have expanded.

TRBV15	15	.	.	TRBJ1-3	CATSRDAGSGNTIYF	TGTGCCACCAGCAGAGACGCCGGTTCTGGAAACACCATATATTTT
TRBV3-1/TRBV3-2	14	TRBD2	.	TRBJ2-3	CASSLAGCTDTQYF	TGTGCCAGCAGCCTAGCGGGGTGCACAGATACGCAGTATTTT
TRBV11-2	16	.	.	TRBJ1-2	CASSFFAGRRVYGYTF	TGTGCCAGCAGCTTTTTTGCAGGCAGGAGGGTTTATGGCTACACCTTC
TRBV19	16	TRBD1	.	TRBJ1-2	CASSIPSGTQGIAYTF	TGTGCCAGTAGTATCCCATCCGGCACACAGGGGATTGCCTACACCTTC
TRBV4-1	15	TRBD1	.	TRBJ2-2	CASSQPHQGAGELFF	TGCGCCAGCAGCCAACCTCACCAGGGGGCCGGGGAGCTGTTTTTT
TRBV30	16	.	.	TRBJ2-2	CAWSVDSGPNTGELFF	TGTGCCTGGAGTGTTGACAGCGGGCCCAACACCGGGGAGCTGTTTTTT
TRBV30	14	.	.	TRBJ2-5	CAWGGLGEGETQYF	TGTGCCTGGGGTGGCTTAGGTGAGGGCGAGACCCAGTACTTC
TRBV28	14	.	.	TRBJ1-6	CASSQDRYNSPLHF	TGTGCCAGCAGTCAAGACAGATATAATTCACCCCTCCACTTT
TRBV14	15	TRBD2	.	TRBJ2-1	CASSRTGGSYNEQFF	TGTGCCAGCAGCCGCACGGGGGGCTCCTACAATGAGCAGTTCTTC
TRBV7-2	13	.	.	TRBJ1-1	CASSLGLGTEAFF	TGTGCCAGCAGCTTGGGACTGGGTACTGAAGCTTTCTTT
TRBV9	14	.	.	TRBJ2-2	CASSVGQNTGELFF	TGTGCCAGCAGCGTGGGACAGAACACCGGGGAGCTGTTTTTT
TRBV7-2	16	.	.	TRBJ2-3	CASSLKLTGSTDTQYF	TGTGCCAGCAGCTTAAAACTAACAGGGAGCACAGATACGCAGTATTTT
TRBV4-3	12	.	once	TRBJ1-1	CASSQRNTEAFF	TGCGCCAGCAGTCAGAGGAATACTGAAGCTTTCTTT
TRBV11-1	16	TRBD1	.	TRBJ1-2	CASSAGTGFITYGYTF	TGTGCCAGCAGCGCCGGGACAGGGTTCATTACGTATGGCTACACCTTC
TRBV5-1	14	.	once	TRBJ2-1	CASSSEGGFSEQFF	TGCGCCAGCAGCTCCGAGGGGGGGTTCAGTGAGCAGTTCTTC
TRBV5-1	14	.	once	TRBJ1-4	CASSFGGSGEKLFF	TGCGCCAGCAGCTTTGGGGGGTCGGGAGAAAAACTGTTTTTT
TRBV19	23	TRBD2	.	TRBJ2-3	CASSPNKRAGGTVSVPYTDTQYF	TGTGCCAGTAGCCCTAATAAAAGGGCGGGGGGTACTGTGTCGGTACCTTACACAGATACGCAGTATTTT
TRBV7-2	15	.	.	TRBJ1-5	CASSRDSQAPQPQHF	TGTGCCAGCAGCCGCGATTCGCAGGCCCCTCAGCCCCAGCATTTT
TRBV10-1	14	.	few	TRBJ2-2	CASSEWGLDGELFF	TGCGCCAGCAGTGAATGGGGGCTTGACGGGGAGCTGTTTTTT
TRBV25-1	13	.	.	TRBJ2-1	CASSGGHYNEQFF	TGTGCCAGCAGTGGGGGACACTACAATGAGCAGTTCTTC
TRBV30	13	TRBD1	.	TRBJ2-7	CAWRVQGAHEQYF	TGTGCCTGGAGGGTGCAGGGGGCCCACGAGCAGTACTTC
TRBV5-6	15	.	.	TRBJ2-4	CASKRGSGAKNIQYF	TGTGCCAGCAAGAGAGGATCTGGTGCCAAAAACATTCAGTACTTC
TRBV5-1	13	.	.	TRBJ2-2	CASSDYWGGELFF	TGCGCCAGCAGCGACTACTGGGGCGGGGAGCTGTTTTTT
TRBV12-3/TRBV12-4	12	.	.	TRBJ2-5	CASSLARETQYF	TGTGCCAGCAGTTTAGCTAGAGAGACCCAGTACTTC
TRBV5-4	14	TRBD1	.	TRBJ1-1	CASSRRTGDYEAFF	TGTGCCAGCAGCCGACGGACAGGGGATTATGAAGCTTTCTTT
TRBV28	17	TRBD1	.	TRBJ1-1	CASSFRLGRGPVFEAFF	TGTGCCAGCAGTTTTCGGCTGGGCAGGGGGCCGGTCTTTGAAGCTTTCTTT
TRBV3-1/TRBV3-2	15	.	.	TRBJ2-2	CASSRRDFNTGELFF	TGTGCCAGCAGCCGCCGGGACTTTAACACCGGGGAGCTGTTTTTT
TRBV18	12	.	few	TRBJ2-7	CASSPQGSEQYF	TGTGCCAGCTCACCACAGGGGTCCGAGCAGTACTTC
TRBV7-2	14	.	.	TRBJ2-3	CASSWPPVTDTQYF	TGTGCCAGCAGCTGGCCACCAGTCACAGATACGCAGTATTTT
TRBV11-2	15	.	.	TRBJ1-1	CASSTRPTEGTEAFF	TGTGCCAGCAGCACACGTCCCACAGAGGGAACTGAAGCTTTCTTT
TRBV5-1	15	.	.	TRBJ1-4	CASSPQGPTNEKLFF	TGCGCCAGCAGCCCGCAGGGGCCAACTAATGAAAAACTGTTTTTT
TRBV5-1	12	.	.	TRBJ2-3	CASSGTGDTQYF	TGCGCCAGCAGCGGAACAGGAGATACGCAGTATTTT
TRBV19	15	.	.	TRBJ1-2	CASSSSPLSSYGYTF	TGTGCCAGTAGTTCCTCGCCCCTCTCCAGCTATGGCTACACCTTC
TRBV4-3	16	.	.	TRBJ1-5	CASSQNSARGNQPQHF	TGCGCCAGCAGCCAGAATTCGGCTCGGGGCAATCAGCCCCAGCATTTT
TRBV28	14	.	.	TRBJ1-6	CASSLWGRVSPLHF	TGTGCCAGCAGTTTATGGGGCAGGGTTTCACCCCTCCACTTT
TRBV14	16	.	.	TRBJ2-3	CASSQDYDLRRDTQYF	TGTGCCAGCAGCCAAGATTACGACCTTAGGAGAGATACGCAGTATTTT
TRBV7-6	15	TRBD1	.	TRBJ2-7	CASSLEDRGNYEQYF	TGTGCCAGCAGCTTAGAAGACAGGGGGAATTACGAGCAGTACTTC
TRBV15	15	.	.	TRBJ1-1	CATSRDPGSNTEAFF	TGTGCCACCAGCAGAGATCCAGGATCGAACACTGAAGCTTTCTTT
TRBV7-2	14	.	.	TRBJ1-1	CASSPDRMNTEAFF	TGTGCCAGCAGCCCCGACAGGATGAACACTGAAGCTTTCTTT
TRBV6-6	16	TRBD1	.	TRBJ1-2	CASSARAGQGRYGYTF	TGTGCCAGCAGTGCCCGGGCAGGACAGGGGCGCTATGGCTACACCTTC
TRBV19	12	.	.	TRBJ1-5	CASGGPNQPQHF	TGTGCCAGCGGGGGGCCGAATCAGCCCCAGCATTTT
TRBV4-3	13	.	.	TRBJ1-2	CASSQRASGGYTF	TGCGCCAGCAGCCAGCGGGCATCCGGTGGCTACACCTTC